The source of this T cell receptor beta chain is a study of T cell responses to AZD1222 COVID-19 vaccine. This CDR3 contains 15 residues. Germline values: CDR1 SGHVS, CDR2 FQNEAQ. Trimming at V came to 6 bases and at J to 6 bases, leaving 10 bases not matched to a gene. Data came from immunoSEQ multiplex PCR; TCRdb stores just in-frame clones and leaves some out. In the table there are 65,000 to 80,000 clones, roughly nine tenths of which are singletons. This TCR was recovered from an adult in good health. This chain uses TRBV7-8 with TRBJ2-7; 11 bases match TRBD1. The sample consisted of peripheral blood, taken on day 0 of AZD1222 vaccination. The chain's CDR3 is CASSDDAGQGGEQYF. The CDR3 nucleotides are TGTGCCAGCAGTGATGACGCGGGACAGGGGGGCGAGCAGTACTTC.